The rows below give T cell receptor beta chains drawn from one sample of a study of T cell repertoires in cytomegalovirus infection. MiXCR, run by TCRdb on the reads, gives a single entry per CDR3 protein. The sample includes 250,000 or so distinct CDR3 sequences, around an eighth of them seen just once. The sequenced material came from PBMCs. The receptors shown here come from a human donor in good health (CMV status not recorded). Some clones in this sample may be carry-over from other donors' samples. Each CDR3 is given with its conserved first and last residue. The order of the fields is J gene, D gene, V gene, clone size, CDR3 protein, CDR3 DNA. D genes are given only for firm matches. Clone size is shown for a subset of rows, as once, few, many or a class of expanded clone.

J: TRBJ2-2; D: .; V: TRBV7-4; size: .; CDR3: CASSLGSQNTGELFF; DNA: TGTGCCAGCAGCTTAGGGAGTCAGAACACCGGGGAGCTGTTTTTT
J: TRBJ1-1; D: .; V: TRBV5-6; size: few; CDR3: CASSPAMNTEAFF; DNA: TGTGCCAGCAGCCCGGCGATGAACACTGAAGCTTTCTTT
J: TRBJ1-2; D: .; V: TRBV14; size: .; CDR3: CASSHRTWGSYGYTF; DNA: TGTGCCAGCAGCCATAGAACCTGGGGCAGCTATGGCTACACCTTC
J: TRBJ2-3; D: .; V: TRBV3-1; size: .; CDR3: CASSQGDGYHTDTQYF; DNA: TGTGCCAGCAGCCAAGGGGATGGATACCACACAGATACGCAGTATTTT
J: TRBJ2-7; D: TRBD2; V: TRBV7-2; size: many; CDR3: CASSQTPSGNIYEQYF; DNA: TGTGCCAGCAGTCAGACACCTAGCGGGAATATCTACGAGCAGTACTTC
J: TRBJ2-5; D: TRBD2; V: TRBV7-2; size: many; CDR3: CASSPGLAGGFETQYF; DNA: TGTGCCAGCAGCCCCGGACTAGCGGGAGGATTTGAGACCCAGTACTTC
J: TRBJ1-5; D: .; V: TRBV19; size: many; CDR3: CASSELDSPLSNQPQHF; DNA: TGTGCCAGTAGTGAGCTAGACAGCCCTCTTAGCAATCAGCCCCAGCATTTT
J: TRBJ2-2; D: TRBD1; V: TRBV11-1; size: many; CDR3: CASSQTTGIGGELFF; DNA: TGTGCCAGCAGCCAAACGACAGGGATAGGCGGGGAGCTGTTTTTT
J: TRBJ2-7; D: .; V: TRBV19; size: once; CDR3: CASSIVGAGAEQYF; DNA: TGTGCCAGTAGTATAGTAGGGGCAGGGGCCGAGCAGTACTTC
J: TRBJ1-6; D: .; V: TRBV7-2; size: many; CDR3: CASSSFGRFVNSPLHF; DNA: TGTGCCAGCAGCTCGTTCGGACGCTTTGTTAATTCACCCCTCCACTTT
J: TRBJ2-7; D: TRBD2; V: TRBV20-1; size: .; CDR3: CSALSGSEGDEQYF; DNA: TGCAGTGCTCTTAGCGGGAGCGAGGGGGACGAGCAGTACTTC
J: TRBJ1-2; D: .; V: TRBV11-3; size: few; CDR3: CASSLDYTGGYTF; DNA: TGTGCCAGCAGCTTAGATTACACGGGCGGCTACACCTTC
J: TRBJ2-2; D: TRBD2; V: TRBV7-2; size: many; CDR3: CASSLGPLGGRAAGELFF; DNA: TGTGCCAGCAGCTTAGGGCCCCTAGGAGGGAGGGCCGCCGGGGAGCTGTTTTTT
J: TRBJ2-2; D: .; V: TRBV7-8; size: many; CDR3: CASSLALGAGELFF; DNA: TGTGCCAGCAGCTTAGCGTTAGGTGCCGGGGAGCTGTTTTTT
J: TRBJ1-1; D: .; V: TRBV6-2/TRBV6-3; size: .; CDR3: CASSYRVPRDTEAFF; DNA: TGTGCCAGCAGTTACAGGGTCCCGAGGGACACTGAAGCTTTCTTT
J: TRBJ1-5; D: .; V: TRBV2; size: .; CDR3: CASRARSNQPQHF; DNA: TGTGCCAGCAGGGCTAGGAGCAATCAGCCCCAGCATTTT
J: TRBJ2-3; D: TRBD2; V: TRBV11-2; size: many; CDR3: CASSLEGGLAGITDTQYF; DNA: TGTGCCAGCAGCTTAGAGGGGGGACTAGCGGGGATCACAGATACGCAGTATTTT
J: TRBJ2-7; D: TRBD1; V: TRBV7-9; size: .; CDR3: CASNLGQGNYEQYF; DNA: TGTGCCAGCAACTTAGGACAGGGGAACTACGAGCAGTACTTC
J: TRBJ2-5; D: .; V: TRBV7-2; size: many; CDR3: CASSPSRAQETQYF; DNA: TGTGCCAGCAGCCCGTCGAGGGCCCAAGAGACCCAGTACTTC
J: TRBJ2-7; D: TRBD1; V: TRBV15; size: .; CDR3: CATSSGQGLPYEQYF; DNA: TGTGCCACCAGCAGCGGACAGGGGCTACCCTACGAGCAGTACTTC
J: TRBJ2-1; D: .; V: TRBV29-1; size: .; CDR3: CSAVGGQTYNEQFF; DNA: TGCAGCGCCGTTGGGGGGCAAACCTACAATGAGCAGTTCTTC
J: TRBJ2-6; D: TRBD1; V: TRBV20-1; size: few; CDR3: CSAMAGGSGANVLTF; DNA: TGCAGTGCTATGGCAGGGGGCTCTGGGGCCAACGTCCTGACTTTC
J: TRBJ1-2; D: TRBD1; V: TRBV5-1; size: few; CDR3: CASSGGPGQGTYGYTF; DNA: TGCGCCAGCAGCGGGGGACCGGGACAGGGGACCTATGGCTACACCTTC
J: TRBJ1-1; D: TRBD1; V: TRBV5-4; size: many; CDR3: CASSSWDSLNTEAFF; DNA: TGTGCCAGCAGCAGCTGGGACAGCTTGAACACTGAAGCTTTCTTT
J: TRBJ1-2; D: .; V: TRBV7-2; size: many; CDR3: CASSVDRTVRGYTF; DNA: TGTGCCAGCAGCGTCGACAGGACGGTTAGGGGCTACACCTTC
J: TRBJ2-7; D: TRBD1; V: TRBV7-8; size: many; CDR3: CASSLPGQGYEQYF; DNA: TGTGCCAGCAGCCTCCCGGGACAGGGGTACGAGCAGTACTTC
J: TRBJ1-4; D: TRBD1; V: TRBV29-1; size: many; CDR3: CSVEGGQGEEKLFF; DNA: TGCAGCGTTGAAGGGGGACAGGGGGAGGAAAAACTGTTTTTT
J: TRBJ1-1; D: .; V: TRBV12-3/TRBV12-4; size: few; CDR3: CASKRTENTEAFF; DNA: TGTGCCAGCAAAAGGACAGAGAACACTGAAGCTTTCTTT
J: TRBJ2-7; D: TRBD1; V: TRBV20-1; size: few; CDR3: CSASGTGGRTYEQYF; DNA: TGCAGTGCTTCCGGGACAGGGGGAAGGACCTACGAGCAGTACTTC
J: TRBJ2-3; D: .; V: TRBV5-6; size: .; CDR3: CASSLNPMNTDTQYF; DNA: TGTGCCAGCAGCTTGAACCCAATGAACACAGATACGCAGTATTTT
J: TRBJ2-1; D: TRBD2; V: TRBV6-6; size: many; CDR3: CASSYSGLAGVYNEQFF; DNA: TGTGCCAGCAGTTACTCCGGACTAGCGGGAGTCTACAATGAGCAGTTCTTC
J: TRBJ2-1; D: .; V: TRBV5-4; size: .; CDR3: CASSLELADEQFF; DNA: TGTGCCAGCAGCTTGGAACTAGCCGATGAGCAGTTCTTC
J: TRBJ2-2; D: .; V: TRBV20-1; size: .; CDR3: CSARRQSGQATGELFF; DNA: TGCAGTGCTAGGCGCCAAAGCGGGCAGGCGACCGGGGAGCTGTTTTTT
J: TRBJ2-6; D: .; V: TRBV14; size: few; CDR3: CASSPMRVSGANVLTF; DNA: TGTGCCAGCAGCCCAATGAGGGTTTCCGGGGCCAACGTCCTGACTTTC
J: TRBJ1-1; D: TRBD1; V: TRBV7-9; size: .; CDR3: CASRPEDRGRPIF; DNA: TGTGCCAGCAGACCCGAGGACAGGGGGCGCCCCATCTTT
J: TRBJ1-1; D: .; V: TRBV27; size: few; CDR3: CASSPSGVMNTEAFF; DNA: TGTGCCAGCAGCCCTTCGGGTGTAATGAACACTGAAGCTTTCTTT
J: TRBJ2-5; D: .; V: TRBV7-8; size: few; CDR3: CASSFLSFLGDQETQYF; DNA: TGTGCCAGCAGCTTCCTCTCCTTCCTGGGGGACCAAGAGACCCAGTACTTC
J: TRBJ2-4; D: .; V: TRBV4-3; size: .; CDR3: CASSQDGEGQQYF; DNA: TGCGCCAGCAGCCAAGATGGGGAAGGTCAGCAGTACTTC
J: TRBJ2-2; D: .; V: TRBV19; size: many; CDR3: CASSKQGGTGELFF; DNA: TGTGCCAGTAGTAAACAGGGAGGAACCGGGGAGCTGTTTTTT